Below, 2 T cell receptor beta chains from the same sample are listed, as sequenced in a study of cytomegalovirus exposure and HLA in healthy donors. The protocol was immunoSEQ multiplex PCR, while the TCRdb copy is restricted to in-frame clones and leaves out a portion. The table records some 350,000 clones, approximately 90% of them present only once. Material: PBMCs. Receptor source: a woman in her 30s in good health and CMV-seropositive.

This clone appeared a few times. The V gene is TRBV7-3, the J gene TRBJ2-1; weak D call: TRBD2 (6 bases). V shed 0 bases and J shed 6 bases, with 6 bases lying between them. CDR3 length equals 13 residues. Germline-derived CDR1 and CDR2 are SGHTA and FQGTGA. Written as DNA, the CDR3 is TGTGCCAGCAGCTTAACGGGGGGCAATGAGCAGTTCTTC. It encodes CASSLTGGNEQFF. Using reference TRBV7-3 and TRBJ2-1 for the parts outside the CDR3, the full variable domain is GAGVSQTPSNKVTEKGKYVELRCDPISGHTALYWYRQSLGQGPEFLIYFQGTGAADDSGLPNDRFFAVRPEGSVSTLKIQRTERGDSAVYLCASSLTGGNEQFFGPGTRLTVL.

The chain joins TRBV9 to TRBJ2-1, with D unclear. The CDR3 has 12 amino acids. V lost 1 base, J lost 9 bases, and 8 bases lay in between. In germline, CDR1 is SGDLS, CDR2 YYNGEE. The CDR3, as DNA: TGTGCCAGCAGCGTAAGTATAAGTGAGCAGTTCTTC. This gives the protein CASSVSISEQFF.